This T cell receptor (beta chain) was identified during a study of CD8+ T cells in alopecia areata. Study-level results: Under tofacitinib, fewer expanded CD8+ clones appeared among the top 100 scalp clones. Resident alphabeta T cells of normal skin are also sequenced in scalp samples. TCR sharing across patients was less clear than in mice, possibly HLA-related.

This clone turned up a few times. Its antigen is not identified. As to treatment: oral pan-JAK inhibitor, 5-10 mg twice daily. Isolated RNA was reverse transcribed into cDNA used as the sequencing template. Repertoires were generated with immunoSEQ multiplex PCR, while TCRdb's copy carries only in-frame clones and drops some. Of about 200,000 clones detected, 45% to 75% appear once; the ten largest clones hold 3% to 3.5%. Germline V gene lookup returns CDR1 SGHTA and CDR2 FQGNSA. CDR3 length equals 14 residues. Trimming cost V 5 bases and J 1 base; bases outside gene matches: 2. Sample: CD4+ T cells sorted from blood, taken at week 4, from a patient treated with tofacitinib. This sequence originates from a human donor with alopecia areata. This chain joins TRBV7-2 and TRBJ1-1, with 9 nucleotides matching TRBD1. This chain's CDR3 is CASSLTGGNTEAFF. CDR3 nucleotide sequence: TGTGCCAGCAGCCTGACAGGGGGGAACACTGAAGCTTTCTTT.